This TCR beta chain was recovered during a study of OX40 agonist ivuxolimab in advanced cancers. General study results and limits: Compared with CD4+, CD8+ T cells on average had more expanded clones. Also showing low normalized T-cell clonal expansion were some of the nonresponders. Dosing at 0.1 to 3.0 mg/kg was accompanied by clonal expansion of CD4+ and CD8+ blood T cells by week 6.

With regard to this clone: Its antigen remains unknown.

TCRdb's copy holds only in-frame clones and misses some; the assay was immunoSEQ multiplex PCR. This table has tens of thousands of clones, about nine tenths appearing once. The germline V gene encodes CDR1 MNHNS and CDR2 SASEGT. The CDR3 contains 15 residues. The ends were cut back, 0 bases at V and 3 bases at J, with 11 bases in the middle. The TCR sequence derives from an adult with an advanced solid tumor such as melanoma, head and neck, liver or kidney cancer. The input for sequencing was CD4+ or CD8+ T cells sorted from blood, taken in a trial of the OX40 agonist ivuxolimab. V and J are TRBV6-1 and TRBJ1-2; tentatively, D is TRBD1 (5 bases). The CDR3 DNA sequence: TGTGCCAGCAGTGAAGCCGGCGCAGGGCACTATGGCTACACCTTC. Translation: CASSEAGAGHYGYTF.